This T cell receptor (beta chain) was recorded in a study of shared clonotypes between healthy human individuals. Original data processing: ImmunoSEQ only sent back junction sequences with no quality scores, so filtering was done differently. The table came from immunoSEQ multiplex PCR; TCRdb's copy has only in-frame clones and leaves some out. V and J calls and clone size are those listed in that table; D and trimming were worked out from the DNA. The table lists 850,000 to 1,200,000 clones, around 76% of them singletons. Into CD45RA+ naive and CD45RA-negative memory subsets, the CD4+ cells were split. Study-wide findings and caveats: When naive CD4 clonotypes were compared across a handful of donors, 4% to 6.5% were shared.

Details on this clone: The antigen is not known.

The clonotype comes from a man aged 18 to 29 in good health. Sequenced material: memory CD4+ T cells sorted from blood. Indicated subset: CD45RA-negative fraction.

This chain's CDR3 is CAIGTFSYNEQFF. The CDR3 bases are TGTGCCATCGGGACATTCTCCTACAATGAGCAGTTCTTC. V and J are TRBV10-3 and TRBJ2-1, with D possibly TRBD1 on 6 matching bases. Between the trimmed V and J ends, which lost 8 bases and 0 bases, there was a span of 8 bases. CDR3 length: 13 amino acids. Germline CDR1 reads ENHRY; CDR2 reads SYGVKD.